The 24 T cell receptor beta chains below all came from one sample that was sequenced in a study of T cell responses to AZD1222 COVID-19 vaccine. Only in-frame clones appear in the TCRdb table, and some are missing; sequencing was by immunoSEQ multiplex PCR. The sample yields under 200,000 clones, roughly 92% seen once. The material was peripheral blood, obtained on day 0 of AZD1222 vaccination. These receptors all come from an adult in good health.

The chain joins TRBV6-2 or TRBV6-3 to TRBJ1-1; D is ambiguous. With 4 bases removed from V and 9 bases from J, the gap between germline ends came to 9 bases. The germline V gene encodes CDR1 MNHEY and CDR2 SVGEGT. The CDR3 contains 11 residues. DNA for the CDR3: TGTGCCAGCAGTTCGTTCGGCCAAGCTTTCTTT. It specifies CASSSFGQAFF.

The chain couples TRBV5-5 to TRBJ1-1; 7 bases align to TRBD1. This CDR3 has 16 residues. Germline V CDR1 and CDR2: SGHKS, YYEKEE (reference sequence). The junction had 13 bases not matched to a gene; V was cut back by 4 bases and J by 4 bases. The CDR3 region is CASSITGVSVVTEAFF. CDR3 bases: TGTGCCAGCAGCATCACAGGGGTCTCCGTTGTCACTGAAGCTTTCTTT.

V usage is TRBV9 and J usage is TRBJ1-2; D is unclear. Looked up from germline, CDR1 is SGDLS and CDR2 is YYNGEE. This CDR3 has 18 amino acids. V was shortened by 4 bases and J by 3 bases, with 25 bases between the two germline ends. Here the CDR3 DNA reads TGTGCCAGCAGCCCCCCCCAAGGCGGGGTACAATTGGACTATGGCTACACCTTC. This sequence encodes CASSPPQGGVQLDYGYTF.

The chain employs TRBV12-3 or TRBV12-4 and TRBJ1-1; D is unresolved. V lost 8 bases and J 4 bases, leaving 14 bases between the germline ends. CDR3 length equals 13 residues. DNA for the CDR3: TGTGCCAGCGGCCGGTCGCAAGCCACTGAAGCTTTCTTT. It encodes CASGRSQATEAFF.

Concerning this clone itself: Other DNA sequences from this sample encode an identical CDR3 as well. This rearrangement joins TRBV27 to TRBJ1-1, with no clear D. V gave up 6 bases and J gave up 4 bases, with 6 bases separating them. The CDR3 is made up of 11 amino acids. Germline V gives CDR1 MNHEY, CDR2 SMNVEV (reference sequence). The CDR3 is CASSSGTEAFF. DNA for the CDR3: TGTGCCAGCAGCTCGGGCACTGAAGCTTTCTTT.

This chain links TRBV27 with TRBJ2-3; 8 bases are a match to TRBD2. The CDR3 sequence is 18 residues long. Trimming removed 2 bases from V and 1 base from J; junction bases left unmatched: 11. Per the germline V gene, CDR1 is MNHEY and CDR2 is SMNVEV (reference sequence). The CDR3 nucleotides read TGTGCCAGCAGTTTAGCCCATGGTGCGGGGGGACGCACAGATACGCAGTATTTT. Translated, it gives CASSLAHGAGGRTDTQYF.

V usage is TRBV27 and J usage is TRBJ1-1, with a tentative D call TRBD1 (6 bases). CDR3 length: 14 amino acids. The germline gives CDR1 MNHEY, CDR2 SMNVEV (reference sequence). V shed 3 bases and J shed 1 base, with 9 bases lying between them. The CDR3 nucleotides read TGTGCCAGCAGTTTCTGGGGGGCGAACACTGAAGCTTTCTTT. Translated: CASSFWGANTEAFF.

The chain has TRBV4-1 and TRBJ2-1; D is unclear. With 0 bases removed from V and 8 bases from J, the gap between germline ends came to 17 bases. The CDR3 consists of 16 residues. Germline CDR1 reads MGHRA; CDR2 reads YSYEKL. The CDR3 region has the DNA TGCGCCAGCAGCCAAGATCCATTTGACGTATGGGATGAGCAGTTCTTC. It encodes CASSQDPFDVWDEQFF.

The rearrangement joins TRBV5-1 to TRBJ2-1, with TRBD1 matching over 7 bases. CDR3 length: 13 residues. Germline V gene sequence: CDR1 SGHRS, CDR2 YFSETQ. The junction had 1 base not matched to a gene; V was cut back by 2 bases and J by 5 bases. CDR3 coding DNA: TGCGCCAGCAGCTTCGGGACAGACAATGAGCAGTTCTTC. This sequence encodes CASSFGTDNEQFF.

The chain uses TRBV4-3 and TRBJ1-3; D unclear. The V gene's germline CDR1 is LGHNA and CDR2 YSLEER. The ends were cut back, 0 bases at V and 0 bases at J, with 12 bases in the middle. The CDR3 loop spans 17 amino acids. In DNA, the CDR3 is TGCGCCAGCAGCCAAGATCTAGGCAGCTTCTCTGGAAACACCATATATTTT. It encodes CASSQDLGSFSGNTIYF.

To note about this clone: One end of the junction fails to match germline, which may point to a read error. The chain employs TRBV27 and TRBJ2-1; D gene unclear. This CDR3 region has 15 residues. The germline gives CDR1 MNHEY, CDR2 SMNVEV (reference sequence). The CDR3 here is CASSLKTLMYTEQFF. For the CDR3, the DNA is TGTGCCAGCAGCCTAAAGACCCTTATGTACACTGAGCAGTTCTTC.

The chain recombines TRBV11-2 with TRBJ1-5, with no clear D. CDR3 size: 13 residues. Germline V gives CDR1 SGHAT, CDR2 FQNNGV. V dropped 1 base and J dropped 6 bases, with 7 bases sitting between them. For the CDR3, the DNA is TGTGCCAGCAGCTTAGTTCGGGGTCAGCCCCAGCATTTT. It encodes CASSLVRGQPQHF. Together with reference TRBV11-2 and TRBJ1-5, the CDR3 gives the full variable domain: EAGVAQSPRYKIIEKRQSVAFWCNPISGHATLYWYQQILGQGPKLLIQFQNNGVVDDSQLPKDRFSAERLKGVDSTLKIQPAKLEDSAVYLCASSLVRGQPQHFGDGTRLSIL.

The chain combines TRBV7-9 with TRBJ2-7, with D tentatively TRBD2 (6 bases). The CDR3 is made up of 13 amino acids. Per the germline V gene, CDR1 is SEHNR and CDR2 is FQNEAQ (reference sequence). V was cut by 3 bases and J by 3 bases, with 9 bases left in between. In DNA, the CDR3 is TGTGCCAGCAGCTTGGGGGGATACTACGAGCAGTACTTC. This translates into CASSLGGYYEQYF.

The gene calls are TRBV28 and TRBJ1-6, with D tentatively TRBD1 (6 bases). With 5 bases removed from V and 2 bases from J, the gap between germline ends came to 16 bases. The germline gives CDR1 MDHEN, CDR2 SYDVKM. The CDR3 sequence is 17 residues long. The CDR3 nucleotides read TGTGCCAGCAGTCCCGGACAAGGGGGGGCCTATAATTCACCCCTCCACTTT. Its protein is CASSPGQGGAYNSPLHF.

J is TRBJ1-1 and V is TRBV5-4; D is unresolved. This CDR3 is built from 13 residues. In germline, CDR1 is SGHNT, CDR2 YYREEE (reference sequence). Trimming took off 4 bases at V and 0 bases at J, with 7 bases between the two ends. Here the CDR3 DNA reads TGTGCCAGCAGCAGAACAGTGAACACTGAAGCTTTCTTT. Translation gives CASSRTVNTEAFF.

This chain uses TRBV7-9 with TRBJ2-3, with D perhaps TRBD1 or TRBD2 (5 bases each). V was pared by 5 bases and J by 0 bases, with 21 bases between. There are 18 residues in the CDR3. CDR1 is SEHNR, CDR2 FQNEAQ, per germline (reference sequence). CDR3 nucleotides: TGTGCCAGCAGCCTCCTCCCTCCGCCAGGGAGTAGCACAGATACGCAGTATTTT. This encodes CASSLLPPPGSSTDTQYF.

This clone was seen just once. The chain combines TRBV6-2 or TRBV6-3 with TRBJ2-1; 8 bases line up with TRBD1. This CDR3 contains 15 residues. Germline values: CDR1 MNHEY, CDR2 SVGEGT. V was pared by 2 bases and J by 3 bases, with 3 bases of the junction left unmatched. The CDR3 loop is CASSYGQGSYNEQFF. In DNA, the CDR3 is TGTGCCAGCAGTTACGGACAGGGAAGCTACAATGAGCAGTTCTTC.

The CDR3 here is CASSQDGGVSNQPQHF. The CDR3 coding sequence is TGCGCCAGCAGCCAAGATGGGGGAGTCAGCAATCAGCCCCAGCATTTT. The rearrangement links TRBV4-1 to TRBJ1-5, with a possible D match to TRBD1 (5 bases). V shed 0 bases and J shed 1 base, with 10 bases lying between them. Germline-derived CDR1 and CDR2 are MGHRA and YSYEKL. The CDR3 is 16 residues long.

This chain connects TRBV5-1 to TRBJ1-2, with TRBD1 matching 11 bases. CDR3 length: 15 amino acids. J was trimmed by 4 bases and V by 2 bases; bases with no gene match: 4. Germline lookup yields CDR1 SGHRS and CDR2 YFSETQ. The CDR3 DNA is TGCGCCAGCAGCTTCCGGGACAGGGGGTCCTATGGCTACACCTTC. As protein: CASSFRDRGSYGYTF.

The genes are TRBV5-3 and TRBJ2-1, with D tentatively TRBD2 (5 bases). TRBV5-3 carries the ORF label, with uncertain function. Trimming left V 5 bases short and J 3 bases short, with 15 bases between. The CDR3 extends over 15 amino acids. The CDR3 loop is CARRPIVAGYNEQFF. The DNA for the CDR3 is TGTGCCAGAAGACCCATCGTGGCGGGCTACAATGAGCAGTTCTTC.

V gene TRBV24-1 combines with J gene TRBJ1-6; 7 nucleotides match TRBD1. With 11 bases clipped from V and 10 bases from J, the junction kept 10 bases outside the gene matches. The CDR3 is made up of 13 amino acids. Germline assignment: CDR1 KGHDR and CDR2 SFDVKD. In DNA, the CDR3 is TGTGCCAACCGAAAGGGGGCAGGGTCACCCCTCCACTTT. This sequence encodes CANRKGAGSPLHF.

This chain connects TRBV30 to TRBJ1-2; D gene unclear. This CDR3 comprises 12 residues. CDR1 GTSNPN and CDR2 SVGIG come from the germline V gene (reference sequence). V lost 2 bases and J lost 8, with 12 bases in between. This CDR3 is CAWSPGPVGYTF. CDR3 sequence (DNA): TGTGCCTGGAGTCCGGGCCCCGTGGGCTACACCTTC.

As regards this clone: Other nucleotide sequences in the sample specify the same CDR3. The CDR3: CASNPPWGNTEAFF. CDR3 coding DNA: TGTGCCAGCAACCCCCCATGGGGGAACACTGAAGCTTTCTTT. V gene TRBV6-5 combines with J gene TRBJ1-1; D remains ambiguous. This CDR3 comprises 14 residues. The V end lost 7 bases, the J end lost 1 base, and 13 bases lay between the germline ends. CDR1 and CDR2 (germline): MNHEY, SVGAGI.

This chain uses TRBV18 with TRBJ1-6; D is uncertain. The CDR3 runs 15 residues. The V and J ends lost 6 bases and 6 bases respectively, with 15 bases between them. Germline loops: CDR1 KGHSH, CDR2 LQKENI. CDR3 DNA sequence: TGTGCCAGCTCGGACGGCCTAGGGATTAATTCACCCCTCCACTTT. Protein product: CASSDGLGINSPLHF. The full variable domain, in which reference TRBV18 and TRBJ1-6 provide the parts outside the CDR3, is NAGVMQNPRHLVRRRGQEARLRCSPMKGHSHVYWYRQLPEEGLKFMVYLQKENIIDESGMPKERFSAEFPKEGPSILRIQQVVRGDSAAYFCASSDGLGINSPLHFGNGTRLTVT.